The TCR beta chain described here comes from a study of blood T cell repertoires in COVID-19. Turning to the study itself: The analysed material was cDNA or gDNA that came from T cells, B-cell-depleted T cells, or PBMCs.

Original analysis: Reference gene primer amplification yielded estimated nucleated cell counts. The method was immunoSEQ multiplex PCR; TCRdb's version includes in-frame clones alone and lacks a portion of them. D and trimming come from the DNA, and the V and J calls and clone size come from that table. The table has over 100,000 clones, 86% seen once. The Seattle site enrolled patients during active infection and followed them longitudinally. This CDR3 has 13 amino acids. CDR1 is SNHLY and CDR2 is FYNNEI in the germline V gene. After removal of 3 bases from V and 7 bases from J, the junction contained 5 bases not matched to a gene.

The rearrangement uses TRBV2 and TRBJ1-1; 7 nucleotides agree with TRBD1. The source of this sequence is a woman in her 70s with COVID-19, enrolled during active disease. Sequencing input: peripheral blood. This CDR3 reads CASSDVRGLEAFF. CDR3 nucleotides: TGTGCCAGCAGTGATGTAAGGGGGCTTGAAGCTTTCTTT.